The next 12 T cell receptor beta chains were all read from a single sample in a study of OX40 agonist ivuxolimab in advanced cancers. The data were produced by immunoSEQ multiplex PCR, yet TCRdb's version contains in-frame clones alone and is incomplete. The sample lists tens of thousands of clones; 76% were seen once. Sequences were derived from CD4+ or CD8+ T cells sorted from blood, sampled in a trial of the OX40 agonist ivuxolimab. These receptors all come from an adult with an advanced solid tumor such as melanoma, head and neck, liver or kidney cancer.

The chain joins TRBV4-2 to TRBJ2-5, with TRBD2 matching over 7 bases. The CDR3 has 16 amino acids. In germline, CDR1 is LGHNA, CDR2 YNFKEQ. J was trimmed by 2 bases and V by 0 bases; bases with no gene match: 6. The CDR3 loop is CASSQDRVGGQETQYF. CDR3 coding DNA: TGTGCCAGCAGCCAAGATCGGGTCGGGGGGCAAGAGACCCAGTACTTC.

This chain links TRBV5-6 with TRBJ1-4; TRBD1 aligns across 7 bases. The CDR3 is made up of 16 amino acids. V gave up 4 bases and J gave up 5 bases; unmatched junction bases: 11. Germline assignment: CDR1 SGHDT and CDR2 YYEEEE. Here the CDR3 reads CASSLNMGTDNEKLFF. CDR3 nucleotide sequence: TGTGCCAGCAGCCTGAATATGGGGACAGACAATGAAAAACTGTTTTTT.

The genes are TRBV19 and TRBJ2-6; the D is unclear. CDR3 length: 17 amino acids. CDR1 and CDR2 (germline): LNHDA, SQIVND (reference sequence). V was pared by 5 bases and J by 5 bases, with 19 bases between. CDR3 amino acids: CASSRTATQSRANVLTF. CDR3 sequence (DNA): TGTGCCAGTAGTCGAACGGCGACACAAAGTCGGGCCAACGTCCTGACTTTC.

CDR3 DNA sequence: TGTGCCAGCAGCCATCAGTCTCCCCAGTACTTC. It is translated as CASSHQSPQYF. J is TRBJ2-5 and V is TRBV7-8; D gene ambiguous. The V gene lost 5 bases and the J gene lost 9 bases, with 10 bases spanning the gap. CDR1 is SGHVS and CDR2 is FQNEAQ in the germline V gene. The length of the CDR3 is 11 residues.

The rearrangement uses TRBV7-6 and TRBJ2-3; TRBD2 agrees at 9 bases. CDR1 and CDR2 (germline): SGHVS, FNYEAQ. V lost 4 bases, J lost 5 bases, and 10 bases stayed unmatched. The CDR3 contains 16 residues. The CDR3 here is CASSSTRAGGGDTQYF. For the CDR3, the DNA is TGTGCCAGCAGCTCGACAAGAGCGGGGGGAGGAGATACGCAGTATTTT.

The chain carries TRBV5-1 and TRBJ2-7; TRBD1 matches at 8 bases. After removal of 4 bases from V and 2 bases from J, the junction contained 5 bases not matched to a gene. This CDR3 is built from 14 residues. The germline V gene encodes CDR1 SGHRS and CDR2 YFSETQ. This chain's CDR3 is CASSMGQATYEQYF. For the CDR3, the DNA is TGCGCCAGCAGCATGGGACAGGCCACCTACGAGCAGTACTTC. Full variable domain (remainder filled in from reference TRBV5-1 and TRBJ2-7): KAGVTQTPRYLIKTRGQQVTLSCSPISGHRSVSWYQQTPGQGLQFLFEYFSETQRNKGNFPGRFSGRQFSNSRSEMNVSTLELGDSALYLCASSMGQATYEQYFGPGTRLTVT.

The rearrangement joins TRBV7-3 to TRBJ2-3, with TRBD1 matching over 7 bases. This CDR3 is built from 16 residues. In germline, CDR1 is SGHTA, CDR2 FQGTGA. Trimming removed 1 base from V and 5 bases from J; junction bases left unmatched: 9. The CDR3 spells CASSLIGGRGGDTQYF. For the CDR3, the DNA is TGTGCCAGCAGCTTAATAGGGGGCAGGGGTGGAGATACGCAGTATTTT.

The chain links TRBV7-9 to TRBJ2-3; D is possibly TRBD1 (5 bases). CDR3 length equals 12 residues. Germline lookup yields CDR1 SEHNR and CDR2 FQNEAQ (reference sequence). Trimming shortened V by 5 bases and J by 8 bases, and 11 bases separated the two germline ends. The chain's CDR3 is CASSPKQGTQYF. DNA for the CDR3: TGTGCCAGCAGCCCAAAGCAGGGTACGCAGTATTTT.

The sample holds one count of this clone. This chain uses TRBV5-5 with TRBJ2-3, with D maybe TRBD1 (7 bases). CDR1 is SGHKS, CDR2 YYEKEE, per germline (reference sequence). The CDR3 is 16 amino acids. With 0 bases removed from V and 5 bases from J, the gap between germline ends came to 16 bases. This chain's CDR3 is CASSLALEGARDTQYF. The CDR3 DNA reads TGTGCCAGCAGCTTGGCCTTGGAGGGGGCTAGAGATACGCAGTATTTT.

The rearrangement links TRBV9 to TRBJ2-4, with D perhaps TRBD1 (6 bases). The germline V gene has CDR1 SGDLS and CDR2 YYNGEE. The CDR3 consists of 15 residues. The V gene lost 0 bases and the J gene lost 3 bases, with 10 bases spanning the gap. The CDR3 loop is CASSVGGGSKNIQYF. As DNA, the CDR3 is TGTGCCAGCAGCGTAGGTGGGGGCAGCAAAAACATTCAGTACTTC.

The chain employs TRBV6-5 and TRBJ2-3; 8 nucleotides match TRBD2. CDR3 length: 14 amino acids. V lost 7 bases and J lost 2; bases outside the gene matches: 5. Germline CDR1 and CDR2: MNHEY and SVGAGI. This CDR3 reads CASTRGGFTDTQYF. DNA of the CDR3: TGTGCCAGCACTCGGGGGGGGTTCACAGATACGCAGTATTTT.

A few counts support this clone. V gene TRBV6-6 combines with J gene TRBJ2-7, with D maybe TRBD2 (6 bases). The germline gives CDR1 MNHNY, CDR2 SVGAGI (reference sequence). V lost 0 bases, J lost 2 bases, and 8 bases lay in between. This CDR3 contains 14 residues. The CDR3 protein is CASSYSWGAYEQYF. CDR3 bases: TGTGCCAGCAGTTACTCGTGGGGGGCCTACGAGCAGTACTTC.